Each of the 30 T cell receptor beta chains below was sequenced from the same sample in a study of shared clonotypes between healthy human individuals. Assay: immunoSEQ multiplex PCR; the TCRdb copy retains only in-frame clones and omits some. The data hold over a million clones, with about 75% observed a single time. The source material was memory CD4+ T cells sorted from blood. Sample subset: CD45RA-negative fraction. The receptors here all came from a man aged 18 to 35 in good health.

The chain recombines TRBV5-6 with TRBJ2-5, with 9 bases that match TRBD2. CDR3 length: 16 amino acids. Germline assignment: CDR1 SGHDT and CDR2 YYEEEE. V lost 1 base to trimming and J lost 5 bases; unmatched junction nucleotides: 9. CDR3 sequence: CASSLFLAGKRETQYF. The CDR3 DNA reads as TGTGCCAGCAGCTTGTTCCTAGCGGGAAAAAGGGAGACCCAGTACTTC.

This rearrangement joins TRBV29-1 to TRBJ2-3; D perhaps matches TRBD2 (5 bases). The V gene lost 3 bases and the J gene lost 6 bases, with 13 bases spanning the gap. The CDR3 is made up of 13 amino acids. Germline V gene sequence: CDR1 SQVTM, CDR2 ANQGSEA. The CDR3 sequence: CSVEATTGDTQYF. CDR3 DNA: TGCAGCGTTGAGGCTACGACGGGGGATACGCAGTATTTT.

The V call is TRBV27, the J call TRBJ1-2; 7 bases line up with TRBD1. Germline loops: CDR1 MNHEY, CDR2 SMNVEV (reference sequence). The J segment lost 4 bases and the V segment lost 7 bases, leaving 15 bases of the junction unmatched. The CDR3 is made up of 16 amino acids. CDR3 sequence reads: CASTRDSSTPSYGYTF. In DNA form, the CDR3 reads TGTGCCAGCACCCGGGACAGTTCCACCCCCAGCTATGGCTACACCTTC.

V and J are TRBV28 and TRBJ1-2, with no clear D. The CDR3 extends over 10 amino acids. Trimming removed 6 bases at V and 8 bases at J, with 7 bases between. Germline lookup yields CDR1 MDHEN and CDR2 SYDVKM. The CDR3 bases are TGTGCCAGCAGGTCCCGCGGCTACACCTTC. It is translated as CASRSRGYTF.

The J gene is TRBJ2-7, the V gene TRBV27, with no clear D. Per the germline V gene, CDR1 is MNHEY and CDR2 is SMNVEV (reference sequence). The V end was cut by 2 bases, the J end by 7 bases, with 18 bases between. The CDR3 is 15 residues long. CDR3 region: CASSLSLGHPGEQYF. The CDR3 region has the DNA TGTGCCAGCAGTTTAAGCCTAGGCCATCCTGGGGAGCAGTACTTC.

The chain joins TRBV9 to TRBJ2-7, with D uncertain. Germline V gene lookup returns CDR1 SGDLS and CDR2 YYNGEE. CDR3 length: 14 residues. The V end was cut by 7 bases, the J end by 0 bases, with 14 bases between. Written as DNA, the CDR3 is TGTGCCAGCCTAAGGGATCCTACCTCCTACGAGCAGTACTTC. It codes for CASLRDPTSYEQYF.

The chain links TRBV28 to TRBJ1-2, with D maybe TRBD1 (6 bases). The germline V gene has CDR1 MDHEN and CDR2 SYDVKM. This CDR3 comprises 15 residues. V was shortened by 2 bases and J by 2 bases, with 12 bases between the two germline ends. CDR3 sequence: CASSLSGGWNYGYTF. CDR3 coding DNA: TGTGCCAGCAGTTTAAGCGGGGGCTGGAACTATGGCTACACCTTC.

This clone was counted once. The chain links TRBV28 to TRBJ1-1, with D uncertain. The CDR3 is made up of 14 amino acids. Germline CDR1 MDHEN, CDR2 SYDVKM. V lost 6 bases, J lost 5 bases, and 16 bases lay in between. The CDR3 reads CASRRRDRFTEAFF. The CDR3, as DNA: TGTGCCAGCAGAAGGAGGGATCGCTTTACTGAAGCTTTCTTT.

In nucleotides, the CDR3 is TGTGCCAGCGAGGTACAGGGGAAATCCTACAATGAGCAGTTCTTC. The encoded protein is CASEVQGKSYNEQFF. The V and J genes are TRBV28 and TRBJ2-1, with TRBD1 matching 7 bases. V lost 8 bases to trimming and J lost 1 base; unmatched junction nucleotides: 8. CDR1 is MDHEN and CDR2 is SYDVKM in the germline V gene. The CDR3 is made up of 15 amino acids. Looking up the rest from reference TRBV28 and TRBJ2-1 gives the full variable domain: DVKVTQSSRYLVKRTGEKVFLECVQDMDHENMFWYRQDPGLGLRLIYFSYDVKMKEKGDIPEGYSVSREKKERFSLILESASTNQTSMYLCASEVQGKSYNEQFFGPGTRLTVL.

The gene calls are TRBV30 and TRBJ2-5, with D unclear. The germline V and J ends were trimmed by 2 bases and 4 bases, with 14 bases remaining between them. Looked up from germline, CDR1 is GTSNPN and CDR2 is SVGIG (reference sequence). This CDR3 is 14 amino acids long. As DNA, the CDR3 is TGTGCCTGGAGTATGCCCGCCGGAAGAGAGACCCAGTACTTC. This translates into CAWSMPAGRETQYF.

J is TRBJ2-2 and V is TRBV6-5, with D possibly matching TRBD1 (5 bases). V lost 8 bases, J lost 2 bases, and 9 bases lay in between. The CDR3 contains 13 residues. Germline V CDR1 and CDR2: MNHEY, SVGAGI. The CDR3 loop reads CASGQGNTGELFF. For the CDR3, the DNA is TGTGCCAGCGGGCAGGGAAACACCGGGGAGCTGTTTTTT.

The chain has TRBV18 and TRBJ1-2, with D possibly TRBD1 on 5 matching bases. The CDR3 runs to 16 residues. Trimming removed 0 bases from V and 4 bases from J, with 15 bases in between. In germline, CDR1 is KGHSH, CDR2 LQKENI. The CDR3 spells CASSPPYGTYIYGYTF. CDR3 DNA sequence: TGTGCCAGCTCACCACCGTATGGGACCTATATCTATGGCTACACCTTC.

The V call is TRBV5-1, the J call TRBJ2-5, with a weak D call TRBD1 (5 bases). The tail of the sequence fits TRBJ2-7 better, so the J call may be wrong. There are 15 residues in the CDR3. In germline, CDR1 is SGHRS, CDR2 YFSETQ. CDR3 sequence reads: CASSSGYTSSYEQYF. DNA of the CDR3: TGCGCCAGCAGCTCAGGGTATACGAGCTCCTACGAGCAGTACTTC.

The CDR3 here is CATHKEGRLSNQPQHF. The CDR3 DNA reads TGTGCCACGCACAAAGAAGGCAGGCTTAGCAATCAGCCCCAGCATTTT. This chain links TRBV19 with TRBJ1-5; D not certain. CDR1 and CDR2 (germline): LNHDA, SQIVND (reference sequence). CDR3 size: 16 residues. V was cut by 10 bases and J by 0 bases, with 19 bases left in between. The entire variable domain, with the rest obtained from reference TRBV19 and TRBJ1-5, is as follows: DGGITQSPKYLFRKEGQNVTLSCEQNLNHDAMYWYRQDPGQGLRLIYYSQIVNDFQKGDIAEGYSVSREKKESFPLTVTSAQKNPTAFYLCATHKEGRLSNQPQHFGDGTRLSIL.

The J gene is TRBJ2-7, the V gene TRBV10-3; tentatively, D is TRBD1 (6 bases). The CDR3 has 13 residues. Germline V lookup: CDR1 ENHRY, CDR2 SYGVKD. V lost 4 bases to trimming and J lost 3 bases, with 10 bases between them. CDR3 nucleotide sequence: TGTGCCATCAGTGGGGACACGCACTACGAGCAGTACTTC. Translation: CAISGDTHYEQYF.

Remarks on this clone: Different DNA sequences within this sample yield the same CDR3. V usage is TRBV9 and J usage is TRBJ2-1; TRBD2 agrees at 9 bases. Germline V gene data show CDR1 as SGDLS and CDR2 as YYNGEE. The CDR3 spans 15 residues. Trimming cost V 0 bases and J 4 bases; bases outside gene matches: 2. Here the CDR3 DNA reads TGTGCCAGCAGCGTAGGGCTAGCGGGGTACAATGAGCAGTTCTTC. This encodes CASSVGLAGYNEQFF.

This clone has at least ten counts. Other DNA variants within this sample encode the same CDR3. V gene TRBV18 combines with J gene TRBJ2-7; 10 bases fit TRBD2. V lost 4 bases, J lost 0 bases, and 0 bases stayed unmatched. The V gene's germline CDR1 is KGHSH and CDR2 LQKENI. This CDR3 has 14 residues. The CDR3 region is CASSRTSGSYEQYF. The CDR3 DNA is TGTGCCAGCTCACGGACTAGCGGCTCCTACGAGCAGTACTTC.

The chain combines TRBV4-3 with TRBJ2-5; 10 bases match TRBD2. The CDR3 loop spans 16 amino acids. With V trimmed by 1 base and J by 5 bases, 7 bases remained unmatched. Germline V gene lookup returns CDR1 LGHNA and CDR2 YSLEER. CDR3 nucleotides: TGCGCCAGCAGCCAAGGGACTAGCGGACTACGGGAGACCCAGTACTTC. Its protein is CASSQGTSGLRETQYF.

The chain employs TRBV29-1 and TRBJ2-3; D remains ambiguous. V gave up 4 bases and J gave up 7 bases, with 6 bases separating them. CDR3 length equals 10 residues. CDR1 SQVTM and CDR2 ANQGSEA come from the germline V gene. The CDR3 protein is CSVVVNTQYF. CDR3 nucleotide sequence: TGCAGCGTTGTCGTCAATACGCAGTATTTT.

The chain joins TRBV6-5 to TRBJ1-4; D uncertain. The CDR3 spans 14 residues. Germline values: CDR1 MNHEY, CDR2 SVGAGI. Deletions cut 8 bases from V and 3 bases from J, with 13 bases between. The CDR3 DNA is TGTGCCAGCTGCAAGAGTTTAGCTAATGAAAAACTGTTTTTT. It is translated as CASCKSLANEKLFF.

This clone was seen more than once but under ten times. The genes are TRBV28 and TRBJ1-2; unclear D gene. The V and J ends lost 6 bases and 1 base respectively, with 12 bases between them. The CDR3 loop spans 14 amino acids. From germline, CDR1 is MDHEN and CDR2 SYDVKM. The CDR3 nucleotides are TGTGCCAGCAGGACCAGTATCGATAACTATGGCTACACCTTC. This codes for CASRTSIDNYGYTF.

In nucleotides, the CDR3 is TGTGCCTGGAGTAGGAGACAGGGTGACCCCTACGAGCAGTACTTC. Translating gives CAWSRRQGDPYEQYF. V is TRBV30 and J is TRBJ2-7; 7 nucleotides match TRBD1. This CDR3 is built from 15 residues. The junction had 9 bases not matched to a gene; V was cut back by 2 bases and J by 2 bases. The germline V gene encodes CDR1 GTSNPN and CDR2 SVGIG (reference sequence).

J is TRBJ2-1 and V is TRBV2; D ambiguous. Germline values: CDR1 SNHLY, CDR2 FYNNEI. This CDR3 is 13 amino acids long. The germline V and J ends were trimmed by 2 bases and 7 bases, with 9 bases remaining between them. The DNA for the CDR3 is TGTGCCAGCAGTGAAAATTCGAGGAATGAGCAGTTCTTC. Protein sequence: CASSENSRNEQFF.

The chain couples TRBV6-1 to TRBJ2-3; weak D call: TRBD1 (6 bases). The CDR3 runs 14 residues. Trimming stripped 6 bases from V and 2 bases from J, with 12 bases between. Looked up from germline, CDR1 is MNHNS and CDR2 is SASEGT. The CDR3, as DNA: TGTGCCAGCAGCTGGGACACCTTCACAGATACGCAGTATTTT. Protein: CASSWDTFTDTQYF.

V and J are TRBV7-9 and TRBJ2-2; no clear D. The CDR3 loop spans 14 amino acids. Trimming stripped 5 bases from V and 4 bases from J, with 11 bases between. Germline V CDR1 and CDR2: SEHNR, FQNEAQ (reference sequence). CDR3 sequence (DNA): TGTGCCAGCAGCGCATGGGCTCCCACCGGGGAGCTGTTTTTT. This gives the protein CASSAWAPTGELFF.

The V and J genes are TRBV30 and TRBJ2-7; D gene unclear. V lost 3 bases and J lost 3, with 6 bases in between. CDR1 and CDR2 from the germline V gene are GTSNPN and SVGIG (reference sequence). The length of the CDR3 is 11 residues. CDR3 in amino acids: CAWRSVYEQYF. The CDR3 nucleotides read TGTGCCTGGAGGTCGGTCTACGAGCAGTACTTC.

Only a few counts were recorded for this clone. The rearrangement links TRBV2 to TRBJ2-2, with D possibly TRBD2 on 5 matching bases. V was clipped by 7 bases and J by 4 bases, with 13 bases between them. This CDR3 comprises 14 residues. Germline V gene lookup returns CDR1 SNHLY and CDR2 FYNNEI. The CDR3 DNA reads TGTGCCAGCACCGCCGGGATCCTCACCGGGGAGCTGTTTTTT. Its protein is CASTAGILTGELFF. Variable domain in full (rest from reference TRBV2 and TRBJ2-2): EPEVTQTPSHQVTQMGQEVILRCVPISNHLYFYWYRQILGQKVEFLVSFYNNEISEKSEIFDDQFSVERPDGSNFTLKIRSTKLEDSAMYFCASTAGILTGELFFGEGSRLTVL.

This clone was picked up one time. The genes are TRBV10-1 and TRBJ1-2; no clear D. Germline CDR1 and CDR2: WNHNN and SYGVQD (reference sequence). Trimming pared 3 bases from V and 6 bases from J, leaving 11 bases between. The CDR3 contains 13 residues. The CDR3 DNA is TGCGCCAGCAGTGACTCCAGGACTCATGGCTACACCTTC. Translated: CASSDSRTHGYTF.

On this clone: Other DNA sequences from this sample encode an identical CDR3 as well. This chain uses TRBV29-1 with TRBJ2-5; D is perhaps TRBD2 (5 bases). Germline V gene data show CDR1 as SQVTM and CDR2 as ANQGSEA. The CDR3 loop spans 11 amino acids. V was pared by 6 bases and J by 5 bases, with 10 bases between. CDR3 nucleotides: TGCAGCGTAAGGACGGGGGAGACCCAGTACTTC. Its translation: CSVRTGETQYF.

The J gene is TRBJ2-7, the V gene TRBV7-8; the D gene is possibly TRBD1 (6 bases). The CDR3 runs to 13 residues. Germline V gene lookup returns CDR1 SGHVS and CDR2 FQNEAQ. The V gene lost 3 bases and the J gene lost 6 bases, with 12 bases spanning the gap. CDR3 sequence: CASSFRDTREQYF. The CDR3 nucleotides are TGTGCCAGCAGCTTTAGGGACACACGCGAGCAGTACTTC.